This T cell receptor (beta chain) originates from a study of tumor and adjacent non-tumor tissue in lung cancer. The template was RNA from unsorted bulk tissue. The normal lung tissue was taken more than 3 cm from the tumor edge. This CDR3 is built from 14 residues. The germline CDR1 and CDR2 sequences are ENHRY and SYGVKD. The trim removed 2 bases at V and 8 bases at J, leaving 5 bases unmatched. This clonotype has just a few counts. Three rounds of nested PCR, following a modified ARM-PCR protocol, produced the TCRbeta library. TCRdb re-called the multiplex PCR reads with MiXCR, one entry per CDR3 protein. This table holds 100,000 or so distinct CDR3 sequences, roughly 60% found once.

The V call is TRBV10-3, the J call TRBJ2-1, with 8 positions matching TRBD1. Specimen: distant non-tumor lung tissue. The source is a young man with non-small cell lung cancer. This CDR3 is CAISEGQGMDEQFF. CDR3 nucleotide sequence: TGTGCCATCAGTGAGGGACAGGGAATGGATGAGCAGTTCTTC.